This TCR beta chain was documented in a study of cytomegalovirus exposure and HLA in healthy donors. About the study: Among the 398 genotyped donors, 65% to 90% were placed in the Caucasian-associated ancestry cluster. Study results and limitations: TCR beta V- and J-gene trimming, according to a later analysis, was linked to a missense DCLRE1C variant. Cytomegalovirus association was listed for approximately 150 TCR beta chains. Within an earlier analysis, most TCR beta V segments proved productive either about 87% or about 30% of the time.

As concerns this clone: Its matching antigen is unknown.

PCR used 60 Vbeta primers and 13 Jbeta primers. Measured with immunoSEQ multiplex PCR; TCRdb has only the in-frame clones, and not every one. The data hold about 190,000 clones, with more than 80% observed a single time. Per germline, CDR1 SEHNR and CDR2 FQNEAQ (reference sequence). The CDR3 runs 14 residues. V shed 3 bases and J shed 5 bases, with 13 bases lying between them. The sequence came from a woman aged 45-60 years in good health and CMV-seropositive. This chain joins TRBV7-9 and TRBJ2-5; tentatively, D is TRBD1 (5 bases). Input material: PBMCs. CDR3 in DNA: TGTGCCAGCAGCTTCAGGGCAGATAGGGAGACCCAGTACTTC. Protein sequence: CASSFRADRETQYF.